A single sample is the source of the 17 T cell receptor beta chains below, sequenced in a study of cytomegalovirus exposure and HLA in healthy donors. Profiled with immunoSEQ multiplex PCR; TCRdb holds only in-frame clones, not every one. This sample has 100,000 to 150,000 clones, with 80% to 90% found just once. What was sequenced was PBMCs. Source of these receptors: a woman between 18 and 29 years old in good health and CMV-seronegative.

This sequence joins TRBV5-1 and TRBJ2-2; 7 nucleotides match TRBD1. With 4 bases clipped from V and 1 base from J, the junction kept 4 bases outside the gene matches. The CDR3 is 15 amino acids. Germline values: CDR1 SGHRS, CDR2 YFSETQ. The CDR3 spells CASSLRTGNTGELFF. DNA for the CDR3: TGCGCCAGCAGCCTCAGGACAGGGAACACCGGGGAGCTGTTTTTT.

The J gene is TRBJ1-1, the V gene TRBV14; D may be TRBD1 (6 bases). The germline CDR1 and CDR2 sequences are SGHDN and FVKESK. With 3 bases removed from V and 3 bases from J, the gap between germline ends came to 14 bases. This CDR3 is built from 15 residues. In DNA form, the CDR3 reads TGTGCCAGCAGCCAGTGGGGGCGCAGGGACACTGAAGCTTTCTTT. It yields the protein CASSQWGRRDTEAFF. Looking up the rest from reference TRBV14 and TRBJ1-1 gives the full variable domain: EAGVTQFPSHSVIEKGQTVTLRCDPISGHDNLYWYRRVMGKEIKFLLHFVKESKQDESGMPNNRFLAERTGGTYSTLKVQPAELEDSGVYFCASSQWGRRDTEAFFGQGTRLTVV.

V and J are TRBV2 and TRBJ1-2, with D perhaps matching TRBD1 (5 bases). CDR3 length equals 13 residues. The V end lost 6 bases, the J end lost 7 bases, and 15 bases lay between the germline ends. Germline assignment: CDR1 SNHLY and CDR2 FYNNEI. The CDR3 DNA is TGTGCCAGCAGGGCCGCAGGAGGGACTGGCTACACCTTC. It encodes CASRAAGGTGYTF.

The chain links TRBV15 to TRBJ2-5; D perhaps matches TRBD2 (5 bases). V was trimmed by 6 bases and J by 5 bases, leaving 10 bases between them. Germline CDR1 reads LNHNV; CDR2 reads YYDKDF (reference sequence). The CDR3 spans 12 residues. The CDR3 is CATSRGRETQYF. The CDR3, as DNA: TGTGCCACCAGTCGGGGTAGGGAGACCCAGTACTTC.

This clone was counted once. The chain couples TRBV11-3 to TRBJ1-1, with D perhaps matching TRBD1 (5 bases). The CDR3 is 14 amino acids. Germline CDR1 and CDR2: SGHNT and YENEEA. V was shortened by 2 bases and J by 1 base, with 8 bases between the two germline ends. CDR3 sequence (DNA): TGTGCCAGCAGCTTAAGGGGATCGAACACTGAAGCTTTCTTT. Translated, it gives CASSLRGSNTEAFF.

This sequence joins TRBV30 and TRBJ2-1; 11 bases are shared with TRBD2. The CDR3 has 13 residues. V was clipped by 7 bases and J by 8 bases; unmatched bases: 7. The germline CDR1 and CDR2 sequences are GTSNPN and SVGIG (reference sequence). In DNA, the CDR3 is TGTGCCTCGAGACTAGCGGGACGCGATGAGCAGTTCTTC. It is translated as CASRLAGRDEQFF.

V gene TRBV6-5 combines with J gene TRBJ2-7; D unresolved. V lost 8 bases and J lost 0, with 14 bases in between. The CDR3 is made up of 14 amino acids. Germline V lookup: CDR1 MNHEY, CDR2 SVGAGI. In DNA form, the CDR3 reads TGTGCCAGCCGCCCGCCGGGTCCCTCCTACGAGCAGTACTTC. It translates to CASRPPGPSYEQYF.

The CDR3 nucleotides read TGTGCCAGCAGCTCCAGGGATCTAGCGGGAGCCCACAATGAGCAGTTCTTC. This gives the protein CASSSRDLAGAHNEQFF. The chain carries TRBV13 and TRBJ2-1; TRBD2 aligns across 10 bases. From germline, CDR1 is PRHDT and CDR2 FYEKMQ (reference sequence). Trimming removed 4 bases from V and 5 bases from J; junction bases left unmatched: 11. The CDR3 extends over 17 amino acids.

The chain is built from TRBV11-3 and TRBJ2-7, with D perhaps matching TRBD1 (5 bases). Germline V CDR1 and CDR2: SGHNT, YENEEA. Trimming removed 1 base at V and 5 bases at J, with 9 bases between. The CDR3 is 13 amino acids. CDR3 region: CASSLVSRDEQYF. In DNA, the CDR3 is TGTGCCAGCAGCTTAGTGAGCAGGGACGAGCAGTACTTC.

The gene calls are TRBV28 and TRBJ2-1; 13 bases are shared with TRBD2. The CDR3 is 16 residues long. The V gene's germline CDR1 is MDHEN and CDR2 SYDVKM. V lost 3 bases, J lost 1 base, and 0 bases stayed unmatched. As DNA, the CDR3 is TGTGCCAGCAGTTTGACTAGCGGGAGGTCCTACAATGAGCAGTTCTTC. This codes for CASSLTSGRSYNEQFF.

This clone was seen a few times. This CDR3 reads CAARPGAGANVLTF. Written as DNA, the CDR3 is TGTGCCGCCCGTCCAGGGGCTGGGGCCAACGTCCTGACTTTC. This chain connects TRBV19 to TRBJ2-6, with TRBD1 as a possible D gene (6 bases). CDR3 length equals 14 residues. Trimming left V 11 bases short and J 2 bases short, with 13 bases between. Germline assignment: CDR1 LNHDA and CDR2 SQIVND (reference sequence).

This clone was seen once. The CDR3 loop reads CASSLGGPTYEQYF. DNA for the CDR3: TGTGCCAGCAGCTTGGGAGGGCCAACCTACGAGCAGTACTTC. The chain carries TRBV11-2 and TRBJ2-7, with 7 bases matching TRBD2. V was clipped by 3 bases and J by 2 bases; unmatched bases: 4. Germline values: CDR1 SGHAT, CDR2 FQNNGV. There are 14 residues in the CDR3. The full variable domain, rest sourced from reference TRBV11-2 and TRBJ2-7, is EAGVAQSPRYKIIEKRQSVAFWCNPISGHATLYWYQQILGQGPKLLIQFQNNGVVDDSQLPKDRFSAERLKGVDSTLKIQPAKLEDSAVYLCASSLGGPTYEQYFGPGTRLTVT.

The J gene is TRBJ2-5, the V gene TRBV27; 11 bases match TRBD2. Germline V lookup: CDR1 MNHEY, CDR2 SMNVEV (reference sequence). V trimming: 5 bases; J trimming: 2 bases; junction bases outside the gene matches: 4. The CDR3 spans 15 residues. The CDR3 spells CASSRSSGGQETQYF. The DNA for the CDR3 is TGTGCCAGCAGTCGGTCTAGCGGGGGGCAAGAGACCCAGTACTTC.

The J gene is TRBJ2-2, the V gene TRBV28; a possible D gene is TRBD2 (5 bases). Germline assignment: CDR1 MDHEN and CDR2 SYDVKM. The CDR3 contains 14 residues. V was pared by 3 bases and J by 1 base, with 6 bases between. The CDR3 bases are TGTGCCAGCAGTTTGGGAGAGAACACCGGGGAGCTGTTTTTT. It codes for CASSLGENTGELFF. Full variable domain (rest looked up from reference TRBV28 and TRBJ2-2): DVKVTQSSRYLVKRTGEKVFLECVQDMDHENMFWYRQDPGLGLRLIYFSYDVKMKEKGDIPEGYSVSREKKERFSLILESASTNQTSMYLCASSLGENTGELFFGEGSRLTVL.

V and J are TRBV9 and TRBJ2-3; the D gene is possibly TRBD2 (6 bases). The germline V and J ends were trimmed by 2 bases and 0 bases, with 13 bases remaining between them. CDR1 SGDLS and CDR2 YYNGEE come from the germline V gene. The CDR3 spans 16 residues. The CDR3 protein is CASSVTGGQSTDTQYF. CDR3 sequence (DNA): TGTGCCAGCAGCGTTACCGGGGGTCAAAGCACAGATACGCAGTATTTT.

The gene calls are TRBV10-3 and TRBJ2-1, with TRBD2 matching 10 bases. The CDR3 runs to 15 residues. Trimming took 1 base from V and 7 from J; bases not matched to a gene: 4. Germline CDR1 and CDR2: ENHRY and SYGVKD. The CDR3 spells CAISEFGLAANEQFF. The CDR3 DNA is TGTGCCATCAGTGAGTTCGGACTAGCGGCAAATGAGCAGTTCTTC.

This clone occurred a few times. CDR3 coding DNA: TGTGCCAGCAGGTCCCAGGGGGACTCCTACGAGCAGTACTTC. Translation: CASRSQGDSYEQYF. This chain connects TRBV7-3 to TRBJ2-7; 7 bases map to TRBD1. Losses at the gene ends were 6 bases for V and 0 bases for J; bases not matched to a gene: 5. This CDR3 contains 14 residues. Germline V lookup: CDR1 SGHTA, CDR2 FQGTGA.